This T cell receptor beta chain was recovered during a study of blood T cell repertoires in COVID-19. The wider study: COVID-19 samples collected from the United States, Italy and Spain covered acute and convalescent phases. PBMCs, B-cell-depleted T cells, or T cells were the source of the cDNA or gDNA that made up the material.

There are 16 residues in the CDR3. V lost 3 bases, J lost 10 bases, and 21 bases lay in between. The germline V gene encodes CDR1 LNHDA and CDR2 SQIVND (reference sequence). Patients in Seattle were enrolled during active infection, then followed longitudinally. In the study's own analysis: Reference gene primer amplification yielded estimated nucleated cell counts. TCRdb keeps only in-frame clones here, not all; method: immunoSEQ multiplex PCR. The D gene and trimming were derived from the DNA, and the V and J assignments and clone size from that table. The repertoire has under 450,000 clones, approximately 88% of them found once; the top ten carry over 10%. This clone was recorded once.

The TCR comes from a woman aged 50 to 60 with COVID-19, enrolled during active disease. Sequencing was carried out using peripheral blood. The chain combines TRBV19 with TRBJ1-4, with a possible D match to TRBD1 (5 bases). Here the CDR3 DNA reads TGTGCCAGTAGTATTACCCCTAAAGGGGCCCACAGAAAACTGTTTTTT. Encoded protein: CASSITPKGAHRKLFF.